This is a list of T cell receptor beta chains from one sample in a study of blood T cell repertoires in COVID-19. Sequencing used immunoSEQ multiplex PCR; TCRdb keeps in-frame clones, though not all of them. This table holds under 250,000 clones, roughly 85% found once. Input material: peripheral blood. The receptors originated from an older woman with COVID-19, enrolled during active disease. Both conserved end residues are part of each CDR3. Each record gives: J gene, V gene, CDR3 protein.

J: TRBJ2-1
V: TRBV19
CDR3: CASSHGTSGSRNEQFF

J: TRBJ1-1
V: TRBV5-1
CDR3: CASSRDSPYTEAFF

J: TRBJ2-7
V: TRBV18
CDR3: CASSPDRPPYEQYF

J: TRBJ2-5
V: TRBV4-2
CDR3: CASRKGLAHGETQYF

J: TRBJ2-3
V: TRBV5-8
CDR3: CASSGAGTSGGTDTQYF

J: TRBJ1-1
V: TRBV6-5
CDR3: CASIKAGMNTEAFF

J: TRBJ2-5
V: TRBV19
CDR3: CASSIGGAGETQYF

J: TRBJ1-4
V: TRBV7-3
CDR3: CASSYNAGTDNEKLFF

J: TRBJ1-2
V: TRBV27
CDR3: CASSLSSQGGYGYTF

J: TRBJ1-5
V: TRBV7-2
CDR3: CASSLGTGRGNQPQHF

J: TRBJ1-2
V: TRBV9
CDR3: CASSEVTGLNYGYTF

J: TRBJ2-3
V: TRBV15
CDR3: CATSRESGTADTQYF

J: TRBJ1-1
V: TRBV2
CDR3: CASRGDRGTEAFF

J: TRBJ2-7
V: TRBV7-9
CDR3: CASSSSGPYEQYF

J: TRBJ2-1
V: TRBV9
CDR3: CASSRTSGLYSYNEQFF

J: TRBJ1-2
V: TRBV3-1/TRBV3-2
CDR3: CASSQGSLGGDYGYTF